There are many counts of the clone carrying this T cell receptor (beta chain). What was amplified from RNA transcripts were TCR beta CDR3 regions. A set of HTBI primers served as the primers for a first-round RT-PCR of the TCR CDR3. Each CDR3 protein gets one entry after TCRdb re-called the multiplex PCR reads with MiXCR. The repertoire holds hundreds of thousands of distinct CDR3 sequences, with about 15% as singletons. Germline V gene lookup returns CDR1 LGHDT and CDR2 YNNKEL (reference sequence). The CDR3 is 17 amino acids. V lost 0 bases and J lost 0, with 12 bases in between. The data originate from a study of T cells in Graves' hyperthyroidism and ophthalmopathy. Overall study context: Pretreatment peripheral blood was obtained at initial diagnosis.

This receptor was taken from a man aged 18 to 29 with Graves' ophthalmopathy. Sequenced material: blood. V is TRBV3-1 and J is TRBJ2-1, with D maybe TRBD1 (6 bases). The CDR3 protein is CASSQDLGGTSYNEQFF. CDR3 DNA sequence: TGTGCCAGCAGCCAAGACCTAGGGGGTACCTCCTACAATGAGCAGTTCTTC.